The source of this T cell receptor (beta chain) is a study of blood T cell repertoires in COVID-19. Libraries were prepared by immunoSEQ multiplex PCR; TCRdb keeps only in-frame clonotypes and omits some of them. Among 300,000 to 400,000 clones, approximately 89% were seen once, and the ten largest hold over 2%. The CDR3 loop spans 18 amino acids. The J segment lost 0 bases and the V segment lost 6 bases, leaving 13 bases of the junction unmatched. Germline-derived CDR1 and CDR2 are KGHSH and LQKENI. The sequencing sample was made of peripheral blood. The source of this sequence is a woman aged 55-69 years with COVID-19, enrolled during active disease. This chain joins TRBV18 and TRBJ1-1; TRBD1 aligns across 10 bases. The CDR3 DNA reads TGTGCCAGCTCTCCCGTCCGGACAGGGGGAGTTATGAACACTGAAGCTTTCTTT. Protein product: CASSPVRTGGVMNTEAFF.